Below are 30 T cell receptor beta chains sequenced from a single sample in a study of a mutant IDH1 vaccine in newly diagnosed glioma. Time point in this sample: week 5, during vaccination. Every single dose of the vaccine, 300 ug of mutant IDH1 20-mer peptide, came with topical imiquimod. For these TCRs, the target antigens are not known. The data were produced by immunoSEQ multiplex PCR, yet TCRdb's version contains in-frame clones alone and is incomplete. Here the sample spans approximately 60,000 clones, 82% being singletons. The sample consisted of PBMCs, taken from a glioma patient whose treatment included an IDH1 peptide vaccine. These receptors came from a woman under 30 with glioma. Some clones in this sample may be carry-over from other donors' samples.

This chain connects TRBV5-1 to TRBJ1-4; tentatively, D is TRBD1 (5 bases). CDR3 length equals 16 residues. V was pared by 4 bases and J by 0 bases, with 13 bases between. Germline values: CDR1 SGHRS, CDR2 YFSETQ. CDR3 coding DNA: TGCGCCAGCAGCCTTTCTGGGGCCACAACTAATGAAAAACTGTTTTTT. It specifies CASSLSGATTNEKLFF.

V is TRBV7-2 and J is TRBJ1-6; 10 nucleotides match TRBD1. The CDR3 contains 14 residues. V was pared by 5 bases and J by 10 bases, with 5 bases of the junction left unmatched. The germline V gene has CDR1 SGHTA and CDR2 FQGNSA. CDR3 sequence: CASSRQGARSPLHF. The CDR3 nucleotides read TGTGCCAGCAGCCGACAGGGGGCGCGGTCACCCCTCCACTTT.

The chain uses TRBV19 and TRBJ2-3, with D maybe TRBD2 (6 bases). The CDR3 covers 14 residues. Germline V gives CDR1 LNHDA, CDR2 SQIVND (reference sequence). V was cut by 4 bases and J by 0 bases, with 8 bases left in between. This CDR3 is CASSSGVSTDTQYF. CDR3 nucleotide sequence: TGTGCCAGTAGTAGCGGGGTGAGCACAGATACGCAGTATTTT.

This clone has only a few counts. This rearrangement joins TRBV4-1 to TRBJ2-5; 11 bases agree with TRBD2. Germline CDR1 and CDR2: MGHRA and YSYEKL. Unmatched junction bases numbered 6, after V lost 2 bases and J lost 4 bases. The CDR3 runs 16 residues. CDR3 sequence (DNA): TGCGCCAGCAGCCAATATAGCGGGGGGGGCCCAGAGACCCAGTACTTC. Translation gives CASSQYSGGGPETQYF.

The rearrangement joins TRBV19 to TRBJ2-7, with D possibly being TRBD2 (5 bases). Germline CDR1 reads LNHDA; CDR2 reads SQIVND (reference sequence). The CDR3 runs to 12 residues. V dropped 3 bases and J dropped 3 bases, with 6 bases sitting between them. This chain's CDR3 is CASSIRDYEQYF. In nucleotides, the CDR3 is TGTGCCAGTAGTATCCGGGACTACGAGCAGTACTTC.

The CDR3 coding sequence is TGTGCCAGCAGTCTTACAGGGGGCCCGCAAGAGACCCAGTACTTC. It translates to CASSLTGGPQETQYF. The chain couples TRBV7-8 to TRBJ2-5; 9 positions agree with TRBD1. The CDR3 contains 15 residues. J gave up 2 bases and V 6 bases, and 7 bases lay outside the gene matches. Germline V gene data show CDR1 as SGHVS and CDR2 as FQNEAQ.

The chain employs TRBV10-3 and TRBJ2-2; tentatively, D is TRBD1 (7 bases). CDR1 is ENHRY and CDR2 is SYGVKD in the germline V gene. Trimming stripped 7 bases from V and 2 bases from J, with 14 bases between. The length of the CDR3 is 15 residues. CDR3 region: CAITARGDNTGELFF. CDR3 nucleotides: TGTGCCATCACTGCCAGGGGGGACAACACCGGGGAGCTGTTTTTT.

The rearrangement joins TRBV7-3 to TRBJ1-1; D may be TRBD1 (5 bases). V was trimmed by 6 bases and J by 5 bases, leaving 13 bases between them. Looked up from germline, CDR1 is SGHTA and CDR2 is FQGTGA. This CDR3 has 13 amino acids. CDR3: CASRRSGETEAFF. CDR3 DNA: TGTGCCAGCAGGAGGTCGGGGGAGACTGAAGCTTTCTTT. Using reference TRBV7-3 and TRBJ1-1 for the parts outside the CDR3, the full variable domain is GAGVSQTPSNKVTEKGKYVELRCDPISGHTALYWYRQSLGQGPEFLIYFQGTGAADDSGLPNDRFFAVRPEGSVSTLKIQRTERGDSAVYLCASRRSGETEAFFGQGTRLTVV.

The rearrangement joins TRBV19 to TRBJ2-7; D remains unclear. V was shortened by 3 bases and J by 3 bases, with 9 bases between the two germline ends. Germline CDR1 LNHDA, CDR2 SQIVND (reference sequence). The CDR3 spans 13 residues. The CDR3 DNA is TGTGCCAGTAGTATGGGGTTTGACTACGAGCAGTACTTC. It yields the protein CASSMGFDYEQYF.

This clone was recorded once. The chain recombines TRBV29-1 with TRBJ1-3, with 9 bases matching TRBD1. V trimming: 0 bases; J trimming: 4 bases; junction bases outside the gene matches: 16. The CDR3 runs to 19 residues. Germline V gene sequence: CDR1 SQVTM, CDR2 ANQGSEA. CDR3 region: CSVEDPGQGWGGGGNTIYF. In nucleotides, the CDR3 is TGCAGCGTTGAAGATCCTGGACAGGGGTGGGGTGGTGGAGGAAACACCATATATTTT. Looking up the rest from reference TRBV29-1 and TRBJ1-3 gives the full variable domain: SAVISQKPSRDICQRGTSLTIQCQVDSQVTMMFWYRQQPGQSLTLIATANQGSEATYESGFVIDKFPISRPNLTFSTLTVSNMSPEDSSIYLCSVEDPGQGWGGGGNTIYFGEGSWLTVV.

This chain joins TRBV6-6 and TRBJ1-3; D is possibly TRBD1 (5 bases). CDR3 length equals 15 residues. V lost 0 bases to trimming and J lost 8 bases, with 14 bases between them. Germline V gene data show CDR1 as MNHNY and CDR2 as SVGAGI (reference sequence). The CDR3 protein is CASSYSGRSYDTIYF. The DNA of the CDR3 is TGTGCCAGCAGTTACTCGGGGCGGTCATACGACACCATATATTTT.

The CDR3 loop is CASSLGRGRYGYTF. CDR3 bases: TGTGCCAGCAGCTTGGGCAGGGGGCGATATGGCTACACCTTC. The rearrangement joins TRBV5-6 to TRBJ1-2, with TRBD1 matching over 8 bases. Germline CDR1 and CDR2: SGHDT and YYEEEE. The CDR3 contains 14 residues. The V segment lost 0 bases and the J segment 5 bases; nucleotides outside the gene matches: 3.

The chain is built from TRBV25-1 and TRBJ1-3; TRBD1 is a possible D gene (5 bases). The V gene lost 3 bases and the J gene lost 0 bases, with 9 bases spanning the gap. Germline loops: CDR1 MGHDK, CDR2 SYGVNS. CDR3 length equals 15 residues. CDR3 sequence reads: CASSDGGHSGNTIYF. The CDR3 bases are TGTGCCAGCAGTGATGGCGGACACTCTGGAAACACCATATATTTT.

The chain employs TRBV9 and TRBJ2-3; either TRBD1 or TRBD2 may supply D (5 bases each). Trimming stripped 3 bases from V and 9 bases from J, with 11 bases between. The CDR3 is 12 amino acids. Per germline, CDR1 SGDLS and CDR2 YYNGEE. The CDR3 DNA follows: TGTGCCAGCAGCGCCACGGGACGAACGCAGTATTTT. Protein: CASSATGRTQYF.

The gene calls are TRBV23-1 and TRBJ2-5, with TRBD2 identical over 10 bases. TRBV23-1 is annotated as an ORF whose role is uncertain. The CDR3 contains 18 residues. The trim removed 0 bases at V and 3 bases at J, leaving 10 bases unmatched. The CDR3 DNA reads TGCGCCAGCAGTCAATCGCCTAGCGGGGGAATGGTGAAAGAGACCCAGTACTTC. Its translation is CASSQSPSGGMVKETQYF.

The chain couples TRBV18 to TRBJ2-7; 10 bases fit TRBD1. The germline V gene has CDR1 KGHSH and CDR2 LQKENI. CDR3 size: 14 residues. Germline trimming cut 8 bases from V and 0 bases from J; bases unmatched to any gene: 4. CDR3 sequence (DNA): TGTGCCAGCGGCCGGGACAGGGGCTCCTACGAGCAGTACTTC. It specifies CASGRDRGSYEQYF.

The J gene is TRBJ2-1, the V gene TRBV5-6, with 8 bases that match TRBD1. The CDR3 has 12 residues. Germline V CDR1 and CDR2: SGHDT, YYEEEE. The V and J ends lost 2 bases and 12 bases, in that order; junction bases with no gene match: 4. The CDR3 DNA is TGTGCCAGCAGCTTCGACAGGGGTAGGCAGTTCTTC. Translating gives CASSFDRGRQFF.

The chain is built from TRBV12-5 and TRBJ1-1, with 9 bases lining up with TRBD1. The germline V gene has CDR1 LGHNT and CDR2 FRNRAP. V trimming: 5 bases; J trimming: 2 bases; junction bases outside the gene matches: 6. CDR3 size: 15 residues. DNA of the CDR3: TGTGCTAGTGGTCCGGGACAGGGAGGTAACACTGAAGCTTTCTTT. It specifies CASGPGQGGNTEAFF.

The chain couples TRBV29-1 to TRBJ2-7, with no clear D. The CDR3 spans 11 residues. V lost 3 bases, J lost 2 bases, and 5 bases lay in between. The germline V gene has CDR1 SQVTM and CDR2 ANQGSEA. CDR3 loop: CSVDAAYEQYF. The CDR3 nucleotides read TGCAGCGTTGACGCCGCCTACGAGCAGTACTTC.

The chain joins TRBV4-1 to TRBJ1-4; D is possibly TRBD1 (5 bases). V dropped 4 bases and J dropped 13 bases, with 19 bases sitting between them. This CDR3 is 14 amino acids long. The germline V gene encodes CDR1 MGHRA and CDR2 YSYEKL. The CDR3 DNA is TGCGCCAGCAGCCTTCTGGAGGGGAGCCGAGGACTGTTTTTT. It codes for CASSLLEGSRGLFF.

This clone occurred once. The rearrangement uses TRBV19 and TRBJ2-2; maybe TRBD1 (7 bases). Per the germline V gene, CDR1 is LNHDA and CDR2 is SQIVND (reference sequence). Trimming took 5 bases from V and 8 from J, leaving 18 bases between them. This CDR3 contains 15 residues. The CDR3 coding sequence is TGTGCCAGTAGTCCAGGGTGGAGGGGGCTTGGGGAGCTGTTTTTT. Amino acid sequence: CASSPGWRGLGELFF.

This chain connects TRBV19 to TRBJ1-3; 7 bases align to TRBD1. This CDR3 comprises 15 residues. The ends lost 8 bases at V and 0 bases at J; junction bases unmatched: 7. Germline CDR1 LNHDA, CDR2 SQIVND (reference sequence). CDR3 nucleotides: TGTGCCAGTTGCGAAGACAGGGCCTCTGGAAACACCATATATTTT. Protein sequence: CASCEDRASGNTIYF.

CDR3 amino acids: CASSLNSLYNSPLHF. The CDR3, as DNA: TGTGCCAGCAGTTTAAACAGTCTTTATAATTCACCCCTCCACTTT. This chain links TRBV27 with TRBJ1-6; D not resolved. This CDR3 spans 15 amino acids. V was trimmed by 2 bases and J by 4 bases, leaving 9 bases between them. The germline V gene encodes CDR1 MNHEY and CDR2 SMNVEV (reference sequence).

The chain carries TRBV30 and TRBJ2-7, with unresolved D. This CDR3 comprises 13 residues. Germline CDR1 reads GTSNPN; CDR2 reads SVGIG (reference sequence). The V end was cut by 2 bases, the J end by 4 bases, with 12 bases between. CDR3 in DNA: TGTGCCTGGAGTCTTGGCGACGTATACGAGCAGTACTTC. Translation gives CAWSLGDVYEQYF.

The rearrangement links TRBV4-1 to TRBJ1-4, with 7 nucleotides matching TRBD1. Trimming removed 4 bases from V and 0 bases from J; junction bases left unmatched: 17. Germline V gene data show CDR1 as MGHRA and CDR2 as YSYEKL. The length of the CDR3 is 20 residues. This CDR3 is CASSRTPPGQVFSTNEKLFF. CDR3 nucleotide sequence: TGCGCCAGCAGCCGTACTCCTCCCGGACAGGTTTTTTCAACTAATGAAAAACTGTTTTTT.

This rearrangement joins TRBV6-6 to TRBJ2-7; D not resolved. The CDR3 is made up of 12 amino acids. The germline V and J ends were trimmed by 6 bases and 2 bases, with 8 bases remaining between them. Germline V gene data show CDR1 as MNHNY and CDR2 as SVGAGI (reference sequence). The CDR3 sequence: CASSGAPYEQYF. The CDR3 region has the DNA TGTGCCAGCAGCGGAGCACCCTACGAGCAGTACTTC.

The CDR3 sequence is CASSFRQGRGYTF. In nucleotides, the CDR3 is TGTGCCAGCAGCTTCAGACAGGGGAGGGGCTACACCTTC. V usage is TRBV11-2 and J usage is TRBJ1-2; 8 nucleotides line up with TRBD1. This CDR3 contains 13 residues. The ends lost 3 bases at V and 8 bases at J; junction bases unmatched: 5. Germline V CDR1 and CDR2: SGHAT, FQNNGV.

The V and J genes are TRBV25-1 and TRBJ1-6; D is unresolved. Trimming removed 2 bases from V and 4 bases from J, with 6 bases in between. This CDR3 has 14 amino acids. Germline CDR1 and CDR2: MGHDK and SYGVNS. The CDR3 loop is CASSEGLYNSPLHF. The CDR3 DNA is TGTGCCAGCAGTGAAGGGTTGTATAATTCACCCCTCCACTTT. The full variable domain, completed using reference TRBV25-1 and TRBJ1-6, is EADIYQTPRYLVIGTGKKITLECSQTMGHDKMYWYQQDPGMELHLIHYSYGVNSTEKGDLSSESTVSRIRTEHFPLTLESARPSHTSQYLCASSEGLYNSPLHFGNGTRLTVT.

The table lists this clone with a count of one. The gene calls are TRBV12-5 and TRBJ1-1; the D gene is possibly TRBD1 (5 bases). V lost 3 bases and J lost 1, with 6 bases in between. The CDR3 covers 13 residues. CDR1 LGHNT and CDR2 FRNRAP come from the germline V gene. CDR3 bases: TGTGCTAGTGGTTTAGGACAGAACACTGAAGCTTTCTTT. The encoded protein is CASGLGQNTEAFF. The full variable domain, its missing parts supplied by reference TRBV12-5 and TRBJ1-1, is DARVTQTPRHKVTEMGQEVTMRCQPILGHNTVFWYRQTMMQGLELLAYFRNRAPLDDSGMPKDRFSAEMPDATLATLKIQPSEPRDSAVYFCASGLGQNTEAFFGQGTRLTVV.

The V and J genes are TRBV9 and TRBJ1-4; 9 nucleotides agree with TRBD1. Germline CDR1 and CDR2: SGDLS and YYNGEE. CDR3 length: 15 amino acids. Unmatched junction bases numbered 9, after V lost 5 bases and J lost 7 bases. The CDR3 DNA follows: TGTGCCAGCAGTCGAATCGACAGGGGGATTGAAAAACTGTTTTTT. It yields the protein CASSRIDRGIEKLFF.